The clone carrying this T cell receptor beta chain was counted many times. Its antigen is still unknown. The CDR3 loop spans 12 amino acids. Germline V CDR1 and CDR2: DFQATT, SNEGSKA (reference sequence). Trimming took off 8 bases at V and 3 bases at J, with 13 bases between the two ends. Time point described: patch test 1, 2 weeks after DPC sensitization. Sample treatment: therapeutic diphenylcyclopropenone sensitization with weekly scalp DPC. Total RNA was isolated from unfractionated whole blood. Blood sampling preceded each patch test application. Authors' data handling: Samples held a median of around 96,000 TCRs, range 23,224–690,600. In TCRdb, the RACE reads were re-called with MiXCR into one record per CDR3 protein. In this record, the V and J calls reflect TCRdb's handling and not the investigators' own analysis. The sample carries roughly 50,000 distinct CDR3 sequences, about 11% recorded once.

The sample belongs to a study of human T cells and chemical hapten exposure. For the study at large: The use of 2% DPC on around 2 cm by around 2 cm of upper inner arm skin constituted sensitization.

Notes on the study in general: Expanded TCRs were compared with controls, and the expanded TCRs formed significantly more large CDR3 similarity clusters.

The chain employs TRBV20-1 and TRBJ1-1; perhaps TRBD1 as D (5 bases). This TCR was recovered from a woman in her thirties or forties with alopecia areata. Some clones in this sample may be carry-over from other donors' samples. Material: whole blood, obtained in connection with sensitization to the hapten diphenylcyclopropenone (DPC). The CDR3 is CSTTVGDTEAFF. As DNA, the CDR3 is TGCAGTACGACGGTGGGGGACACTGAAGCTTTCTTT.